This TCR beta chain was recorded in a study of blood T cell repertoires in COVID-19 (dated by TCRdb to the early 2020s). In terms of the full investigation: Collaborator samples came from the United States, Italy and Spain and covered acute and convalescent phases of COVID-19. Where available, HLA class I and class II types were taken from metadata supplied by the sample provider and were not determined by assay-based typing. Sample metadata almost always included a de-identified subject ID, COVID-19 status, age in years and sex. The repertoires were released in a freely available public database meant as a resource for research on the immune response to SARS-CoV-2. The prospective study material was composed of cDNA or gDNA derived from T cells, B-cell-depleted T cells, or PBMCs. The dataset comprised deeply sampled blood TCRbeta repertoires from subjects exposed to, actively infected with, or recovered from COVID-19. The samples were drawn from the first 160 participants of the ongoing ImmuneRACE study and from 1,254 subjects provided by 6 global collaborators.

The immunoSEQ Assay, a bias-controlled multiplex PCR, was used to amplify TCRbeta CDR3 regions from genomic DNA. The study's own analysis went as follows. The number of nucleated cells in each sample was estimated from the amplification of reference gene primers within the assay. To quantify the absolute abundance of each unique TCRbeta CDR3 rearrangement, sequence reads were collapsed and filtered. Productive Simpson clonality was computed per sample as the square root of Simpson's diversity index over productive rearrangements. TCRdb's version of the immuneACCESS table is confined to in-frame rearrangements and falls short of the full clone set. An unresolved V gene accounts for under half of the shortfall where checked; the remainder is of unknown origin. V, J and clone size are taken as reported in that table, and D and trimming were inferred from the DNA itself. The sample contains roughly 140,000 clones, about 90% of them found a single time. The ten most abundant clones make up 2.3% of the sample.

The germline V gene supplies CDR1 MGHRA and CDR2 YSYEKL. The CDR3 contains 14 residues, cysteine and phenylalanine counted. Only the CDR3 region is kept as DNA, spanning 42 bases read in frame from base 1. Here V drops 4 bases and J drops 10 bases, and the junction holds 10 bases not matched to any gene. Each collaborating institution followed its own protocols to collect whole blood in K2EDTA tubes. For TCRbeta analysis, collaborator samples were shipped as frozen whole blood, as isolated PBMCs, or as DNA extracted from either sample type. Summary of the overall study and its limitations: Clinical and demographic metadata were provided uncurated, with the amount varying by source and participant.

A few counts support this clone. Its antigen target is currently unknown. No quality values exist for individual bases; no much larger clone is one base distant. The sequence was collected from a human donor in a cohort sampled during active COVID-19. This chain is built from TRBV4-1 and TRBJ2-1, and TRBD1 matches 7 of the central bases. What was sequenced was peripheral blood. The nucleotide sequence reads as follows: TGCGCCAGCAGCCGCGGACAGGCCATTTCGGAGCAGTTCTTC. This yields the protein CASSRGQAISEQFF.